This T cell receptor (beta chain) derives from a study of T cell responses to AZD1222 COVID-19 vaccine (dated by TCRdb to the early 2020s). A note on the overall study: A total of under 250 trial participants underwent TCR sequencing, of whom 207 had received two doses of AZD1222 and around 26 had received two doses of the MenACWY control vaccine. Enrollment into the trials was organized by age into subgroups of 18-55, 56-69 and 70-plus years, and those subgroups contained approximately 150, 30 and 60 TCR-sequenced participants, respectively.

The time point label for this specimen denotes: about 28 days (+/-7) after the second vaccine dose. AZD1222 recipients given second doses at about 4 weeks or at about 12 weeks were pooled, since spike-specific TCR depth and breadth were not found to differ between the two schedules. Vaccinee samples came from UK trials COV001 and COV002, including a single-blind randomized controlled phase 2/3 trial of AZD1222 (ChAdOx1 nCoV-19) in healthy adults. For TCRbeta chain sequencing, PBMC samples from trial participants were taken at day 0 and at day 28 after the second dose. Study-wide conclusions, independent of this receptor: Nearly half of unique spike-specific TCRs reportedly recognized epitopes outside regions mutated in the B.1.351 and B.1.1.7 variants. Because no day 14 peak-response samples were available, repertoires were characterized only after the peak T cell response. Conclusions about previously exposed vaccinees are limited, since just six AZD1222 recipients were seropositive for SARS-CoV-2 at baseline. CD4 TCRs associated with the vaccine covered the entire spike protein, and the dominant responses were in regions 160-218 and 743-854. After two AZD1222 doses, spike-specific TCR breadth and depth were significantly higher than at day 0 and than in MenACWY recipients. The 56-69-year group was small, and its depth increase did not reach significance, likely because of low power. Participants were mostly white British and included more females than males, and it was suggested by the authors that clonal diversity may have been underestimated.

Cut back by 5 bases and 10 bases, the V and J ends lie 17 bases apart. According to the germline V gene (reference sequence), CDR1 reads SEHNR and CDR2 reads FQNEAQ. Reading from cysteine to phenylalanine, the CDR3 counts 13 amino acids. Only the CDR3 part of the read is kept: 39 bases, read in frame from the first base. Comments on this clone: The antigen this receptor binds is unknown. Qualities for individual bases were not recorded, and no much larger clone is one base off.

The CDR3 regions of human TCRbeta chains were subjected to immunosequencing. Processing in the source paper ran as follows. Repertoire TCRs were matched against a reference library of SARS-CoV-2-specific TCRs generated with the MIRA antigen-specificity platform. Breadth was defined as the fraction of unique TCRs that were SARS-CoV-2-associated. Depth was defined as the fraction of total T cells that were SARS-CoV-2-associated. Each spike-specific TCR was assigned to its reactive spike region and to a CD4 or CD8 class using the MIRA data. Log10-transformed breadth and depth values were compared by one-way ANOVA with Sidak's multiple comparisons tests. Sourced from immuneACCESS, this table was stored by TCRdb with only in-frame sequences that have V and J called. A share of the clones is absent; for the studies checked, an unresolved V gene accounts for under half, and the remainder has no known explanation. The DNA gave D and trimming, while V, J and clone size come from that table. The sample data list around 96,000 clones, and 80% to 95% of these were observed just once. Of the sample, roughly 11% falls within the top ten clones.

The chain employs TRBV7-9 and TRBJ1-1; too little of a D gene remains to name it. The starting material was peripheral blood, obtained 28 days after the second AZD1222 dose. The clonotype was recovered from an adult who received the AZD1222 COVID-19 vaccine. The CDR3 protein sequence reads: CASSPFAVGGAFF. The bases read TGTGCCAGCAGCCCGTTCGCGGTTGGAGGAGCTTTCTTT.